This record concerns one T cell receptor (beta chain) sequence. This specimen comes from a study of blood T cell repertoires in COVID-19. For the study at large: Acute and convalescent COVID-19 specimens originated in the United States, Italy and Spain. PBMCs, B-cell-depleted T cells, or T cells were the source of the cDNA or gDNA that made up the material.

As handled by the study authors: Amplification with reference gene primers provided the estimates of nucleated cell counts. TCRdb's copy holds only in-frame clones and misses some; the assay was immunoSEQ multiplex PCR. V and J calls and clone size are copied from that table; D and trimming were computed from the DNA. The table records under 40,000 clones, about 92% of them present only once. Germline CDR1 and CDR2: SGHRS and YFSETQ. V gave up 0 bases and J gave up 1 base; unmatched junction bases: 6. This CDR3 has 16 amino acids. The sample comprised peripheral blood. The TCR originated in a male donor with active COVID-19. V is TRBV5-1 and J is TRBJ1-1, with 7 bases fitting TRBD1. The CDR3 DNA reads as TGCGCCAGCAGCTTGGAGGCCTACAGGGGGAACACTGAAGCTTTCTTT. Translation gives CASSLEAYRGNTEAFF.